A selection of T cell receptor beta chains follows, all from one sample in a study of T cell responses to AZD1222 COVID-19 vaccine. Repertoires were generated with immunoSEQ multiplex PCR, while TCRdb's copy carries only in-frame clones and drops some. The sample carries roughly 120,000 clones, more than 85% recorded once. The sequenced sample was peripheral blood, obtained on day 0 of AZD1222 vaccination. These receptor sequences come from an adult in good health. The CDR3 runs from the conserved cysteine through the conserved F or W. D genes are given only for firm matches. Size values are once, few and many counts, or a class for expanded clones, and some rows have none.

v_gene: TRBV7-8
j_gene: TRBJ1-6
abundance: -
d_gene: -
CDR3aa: CASCSITLLGSPLHF
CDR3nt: TGTGCCAGCTGCTCTATAACTTTACTAGGTTCACCCCTCCACTTT

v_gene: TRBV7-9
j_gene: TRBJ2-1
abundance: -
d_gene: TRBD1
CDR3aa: CASSSKTGTVNEQFF
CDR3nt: TGTGCCAGCAGCTCAAAGACAGGGACCGTCAATGAGCAGTTCTTC

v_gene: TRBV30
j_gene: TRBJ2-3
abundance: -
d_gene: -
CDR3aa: CAWSVLSGRWWGTDTQYF
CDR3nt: TGTGCCTGGAGTGTACTAAGCGGTCGATGGTGGGGCACAGATACGCAGTATTTT

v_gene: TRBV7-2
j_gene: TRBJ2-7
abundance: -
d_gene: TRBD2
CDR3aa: CASSFDPPILAGSPYEQYF
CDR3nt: TGTGCCAGCAGCTTCGACCCGCCCATACTAGCGGGGAGTCCGTACGAGCAGTACTTC

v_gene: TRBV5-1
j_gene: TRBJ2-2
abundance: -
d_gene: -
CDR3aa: CASSPTYPPGTGELFF
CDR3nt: TGCGCCAGCAGCCCTACCTATCCCCCCGGCACCGGGGAGCTGTTTTTT

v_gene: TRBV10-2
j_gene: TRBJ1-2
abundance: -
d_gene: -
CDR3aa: CASSEGPVWGYTF
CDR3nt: TGCGCCAGCAGTGAGGGACCCGTCTGGGGCTACACCTTC

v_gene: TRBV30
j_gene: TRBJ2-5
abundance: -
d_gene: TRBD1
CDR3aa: CAWRAGTGPTETQYF
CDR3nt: TGTGCCTGGAGGGCCGGGACAGGACCTACTGAGACCCAGTACTTC

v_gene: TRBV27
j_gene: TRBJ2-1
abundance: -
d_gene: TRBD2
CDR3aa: CASSLPPNAGVGNEQFF
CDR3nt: TGTGCCAGCAGTCTCCCCCCTAATGCGGGAGTGGGCAATGAGCAGTTCTTC

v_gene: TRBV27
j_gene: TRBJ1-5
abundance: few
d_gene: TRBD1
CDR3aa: CASSQTGNQPQHF
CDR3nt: TGTGCCAGCAGTCAGACAGGGAATCAGCCCCAGCATTTT

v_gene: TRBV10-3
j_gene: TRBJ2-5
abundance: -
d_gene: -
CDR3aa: CAISEAQGGETQYF
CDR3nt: TGTGCCATCAGTGAGGCCCAGGGAGGAGAGACCCAGTACTTC

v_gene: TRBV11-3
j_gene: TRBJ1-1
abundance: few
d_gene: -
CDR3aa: CASSLVRTEAFF
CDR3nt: TGTGCCAGCAGCTTAGTTCGCACTGAAGCTTTCTTT

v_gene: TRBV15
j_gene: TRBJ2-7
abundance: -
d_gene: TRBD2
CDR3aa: CATSGGSYGEQYF
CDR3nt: TGTGCCACCAGCGGCGGGAGCTACGGTGAGCAGTACTTC

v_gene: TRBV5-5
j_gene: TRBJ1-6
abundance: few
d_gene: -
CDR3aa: CASSTRWQGDSPLHF
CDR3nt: TGTGCCAGCAGCACACGGTGGCAGGGAGATTCACCCCTCCACTTT

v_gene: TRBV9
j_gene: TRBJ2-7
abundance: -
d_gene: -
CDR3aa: CASSVGGGNSYEQYF
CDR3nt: TGTGCCAGCAGCGTAGGTGGGGGGAACTCCTACGAGCAGTACTTC

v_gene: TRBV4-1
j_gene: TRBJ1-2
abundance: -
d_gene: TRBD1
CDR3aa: CASSQPPTGNYGYTF
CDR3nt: TGCGCCAGCAGCCAACCCCCGACAGGGAACTATGGCTACACCTTC

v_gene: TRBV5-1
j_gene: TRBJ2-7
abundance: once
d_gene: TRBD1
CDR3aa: CASSLAAGRGYEQYF
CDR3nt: TGCGCCAGCAGCTTGGCCGCAGGCAGGGGGTACGAGCAGTACTTC

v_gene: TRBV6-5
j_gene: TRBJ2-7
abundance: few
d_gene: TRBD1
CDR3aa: CASRPRDRETYEQYF
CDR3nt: TGTGCCAGCAGACCAAGGGACAGGGAGACCTACGAGCAGTACTTC

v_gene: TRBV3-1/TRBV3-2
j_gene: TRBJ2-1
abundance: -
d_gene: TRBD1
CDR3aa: CASSPGTGGSNEQFF
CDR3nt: TGTGCCAGCAGTCCCGGGACAGGGGGAAGCAATGAGCAGTTCTTC

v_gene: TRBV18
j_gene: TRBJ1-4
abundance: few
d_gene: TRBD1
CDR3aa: CASSPATGSREKLFF
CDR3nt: TGTGCCAGCTCACCTGCGACAGGGTCCCGAGAAAAACTGTTTTTT

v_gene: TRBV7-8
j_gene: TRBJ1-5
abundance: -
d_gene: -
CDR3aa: CASGTYRVGGNQPQHF
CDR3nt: TGTGCCAGCGGCACCTACAGGGTTGGGGGCAATCAGCCCCAGCATTTT

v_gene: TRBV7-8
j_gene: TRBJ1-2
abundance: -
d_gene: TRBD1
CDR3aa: CASSTGTGSGYTF
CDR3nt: TGTGCCAGCAGCACCGGGACAGGGAGCGGCTACACCTTC

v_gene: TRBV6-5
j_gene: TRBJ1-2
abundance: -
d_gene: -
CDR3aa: CASSYSSNYGYTF
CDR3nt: TGTGCCAGCAGTTACTCGTCAAACTATGGCTACACCTTC

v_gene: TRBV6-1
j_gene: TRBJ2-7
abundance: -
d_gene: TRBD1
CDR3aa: CASSDLTGGYEQYF
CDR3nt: TGTGCCAGCAGTGACCTGACAGGGGGATACGAGCAGTACTTC

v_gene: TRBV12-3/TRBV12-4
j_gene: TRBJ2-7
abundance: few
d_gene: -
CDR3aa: CASTPGGHYEQYF
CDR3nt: TGTGCCAGCACCCCCGGGGGGCACTACGAGCAGTACTTC

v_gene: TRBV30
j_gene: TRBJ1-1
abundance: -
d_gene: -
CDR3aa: CAWSVRSEAFF
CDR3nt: TGTGCCTGGAGTGTACGGTCTGAAGCTTTCTTT

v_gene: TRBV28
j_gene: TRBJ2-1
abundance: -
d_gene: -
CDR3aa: CASSLRSRDNEQFF
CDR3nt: TGTGCCAGCAGTTTGCGTAGTCGGGACAATGAGCAGTTCTTC

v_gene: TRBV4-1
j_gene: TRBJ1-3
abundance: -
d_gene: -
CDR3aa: CASSSGGGRSGNTIYF
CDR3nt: TGCGCCAGCAGTTCCGGGGGGGGACGCTCTGGAAACACCATATATTTT

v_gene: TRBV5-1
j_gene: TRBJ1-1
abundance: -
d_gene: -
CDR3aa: CASSLALGNTEAFF
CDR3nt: TGCGCCAGCAGCTTGGCCCTGGGAAACACTGAAGCTTTCTTT

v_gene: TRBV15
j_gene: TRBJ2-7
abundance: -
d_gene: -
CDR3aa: CATSSPPRGIYEQYF
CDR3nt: TGTGCCACCAGCAGTCCGCCGAGAGGGATATACGAGCAGTACTTC

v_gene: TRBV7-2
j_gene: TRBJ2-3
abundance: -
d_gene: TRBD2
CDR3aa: CASSPRLAGGTQYF
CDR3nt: TGTGCCAGCAGCCCCCGGCTAGCGGGGGGCACGCAGTATTTT

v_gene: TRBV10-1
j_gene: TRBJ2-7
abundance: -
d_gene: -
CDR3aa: CASSDASHEQYF
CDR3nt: TGCGCCAGCAGTGATGCCTCTCACGAGCAGTACTTC

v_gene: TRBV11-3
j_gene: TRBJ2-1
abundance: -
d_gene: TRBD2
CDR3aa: CASMRSGGGNEQFF
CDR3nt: TGTGCCAGCATGCGTAGCGGGGGGGGCAATGAGCAGTTCTTC

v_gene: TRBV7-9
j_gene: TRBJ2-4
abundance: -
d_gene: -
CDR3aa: CASSLVIGAILAKNIQYF
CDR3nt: TGTGCCAGCAGCTTAGTGATTGGAGCGATCCTAGCCAAAAACATTCAGTACTTC

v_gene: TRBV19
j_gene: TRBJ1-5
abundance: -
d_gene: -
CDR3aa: CASSIGTGNQPQHF
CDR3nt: TGTGCCAGTAGTATAGGTACAGGGAATCAGCCCCAGCATTTT

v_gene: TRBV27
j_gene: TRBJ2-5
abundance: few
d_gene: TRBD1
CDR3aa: CASSPQGAETQYF
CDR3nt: TGTGCCAGCAGCCCTCAGGGGGCAGAGACCCAGTACTTC

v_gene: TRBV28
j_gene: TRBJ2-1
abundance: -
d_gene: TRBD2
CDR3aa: CATSSGAYNEQFF
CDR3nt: TGTGCCACCTCCAGCGGGGCGTACAATGAGCAGTTCTTC

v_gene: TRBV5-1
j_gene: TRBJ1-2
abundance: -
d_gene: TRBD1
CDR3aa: CASSLEPGGVSRYGYTF
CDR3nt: TGCGCCAGCAGCTTGGAGCCAGGGGGCGTCTCCCGCTATGGCTACACCTTC

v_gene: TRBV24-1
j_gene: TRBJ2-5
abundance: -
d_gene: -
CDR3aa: CATSDPTPDFQETQYF
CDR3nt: TGTGCCACCAGTGATCCGACCCCGGACTTCCAAGAGACCCAGTACTTC

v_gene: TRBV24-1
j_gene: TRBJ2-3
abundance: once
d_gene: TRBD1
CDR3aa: CATSAPGQGALGGRAFTDTQYF
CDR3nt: TGTGCCACCAGTGCTCCGGGACAGGGGGCGTTAGGCGGGAGGGCCTTCACAGATACGCAGTATTTT